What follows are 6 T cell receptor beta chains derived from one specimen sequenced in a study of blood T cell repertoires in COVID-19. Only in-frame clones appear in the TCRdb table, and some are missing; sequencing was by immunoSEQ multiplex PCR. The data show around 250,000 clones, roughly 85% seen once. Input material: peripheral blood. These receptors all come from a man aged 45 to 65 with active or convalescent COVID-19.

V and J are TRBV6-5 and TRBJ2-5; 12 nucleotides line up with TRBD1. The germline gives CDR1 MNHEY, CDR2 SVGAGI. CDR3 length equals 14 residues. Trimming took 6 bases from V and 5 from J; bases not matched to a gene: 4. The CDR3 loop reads CASRRDRGLETQYF. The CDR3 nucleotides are TGTGCCAGCAGAAGGGACAGGGGGCTTGAGACCCAGTACTTC.

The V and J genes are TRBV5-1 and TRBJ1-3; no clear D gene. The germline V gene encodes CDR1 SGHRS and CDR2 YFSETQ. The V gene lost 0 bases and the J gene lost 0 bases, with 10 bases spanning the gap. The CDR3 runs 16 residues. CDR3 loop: CASSLAGLNSGNTIYF. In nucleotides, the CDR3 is TGCGCCAGCAGCTTGGCGGGGTTAAACTCTGGAAACACCATATATTTT.

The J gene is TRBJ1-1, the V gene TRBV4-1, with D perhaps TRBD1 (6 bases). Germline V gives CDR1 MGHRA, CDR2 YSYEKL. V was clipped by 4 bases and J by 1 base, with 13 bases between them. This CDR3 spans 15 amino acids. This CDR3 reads CASSLGQTRNTEAFF. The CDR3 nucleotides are TGCGCCAGCAGCCTTGGACAGACGAGGAACACTGAAGCTTTCTTT.

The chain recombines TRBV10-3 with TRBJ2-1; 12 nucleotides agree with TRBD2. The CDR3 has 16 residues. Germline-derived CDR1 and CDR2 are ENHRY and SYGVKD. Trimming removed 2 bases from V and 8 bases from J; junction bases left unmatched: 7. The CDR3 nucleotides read TGTGCCATCAGTGAGGGAGTACTAGCGGGAGGCTATGAGCAGTTCTTC. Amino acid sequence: CAISEGVLAGGYEQFF.

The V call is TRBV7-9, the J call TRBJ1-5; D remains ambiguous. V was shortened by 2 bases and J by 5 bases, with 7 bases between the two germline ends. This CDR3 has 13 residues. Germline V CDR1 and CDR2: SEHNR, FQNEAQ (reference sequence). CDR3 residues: CASSLRVDQPQHF. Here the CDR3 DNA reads TGTGCCAGCAGCTTAAGAGTGGATCAGCCCCAGCATTTT.

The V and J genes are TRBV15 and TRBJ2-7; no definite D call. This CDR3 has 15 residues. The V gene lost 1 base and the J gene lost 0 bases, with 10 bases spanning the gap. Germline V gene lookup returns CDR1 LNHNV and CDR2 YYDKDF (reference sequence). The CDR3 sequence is CATSRALAPSYEQYF. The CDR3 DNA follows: TGTGCCACCAGCAGAGCGCTGGCCCCCTCCTACGAGCAGTACTTC.